Each of the 18 T cell receptor beta chains below was sequenced from the same sample in a study of high-grade serous ovarian cancer treatment subgroups. Tumor samples were taken before definitive surgery or chemotherapy. The table came from immunoSEQ multiplex PCR; TCRdb's copy has only in-frame clones and leaves some out. Of about 5,700 clones detected, 79% appear once; the ten largest clones hold under 7%. Sequencing was done on a sample of tumor tissue. Source of these receptors: a human donor with high-grade serous ovarian cancer.

The chain combines TRBV4-1 with TRBJ2-6, with D tentatively TRBD1 (6 bases). This CDR3 contains 19 residues. V shed 1 base and J shed 0 bases, with 16 bases lying between them. Germline loops: CDR1 MGHRA, CDR2 YSYEKL. The CDR3 protein is CASSQGPGQEISGANVLTF. CDR3 sequence (DNA): TGCGCCAGCAGCCAAGGTCCGGGACAAGAAATCTCTGGGGCCAACGTCCTGACTTTC.

The chain uses TRBV19 and TRBJ2-4; no definite D call. CDR3 length: 13 residues. The ends were cut back, 4 bases at V and 3 bases at J, with 7 bases in the middle. Germline V gives CDR1 LNHDA, CDR2 SQIVND (reference sequence). DNA of the CDR3: TGTGCCAGTAGTACGTTGGGCAAAAACATTCAGTACTTC. This gives the protein CASSTLGKNIQYF.

This clone has more than one count but fewer than ten. The J gene is TRBJ1-1, the V gene TRBV30; 10 bases are a match to TRBD1. V dropped 8 bases and J dropped 5; count of bases not matched to a gene: 11. The CDR3 spans 14 residues. CDR1 is GTSNPN and CDR2 is SVGIG in the germline V gene (reference sequence). CDR3 nucleotide sequence: TGTGCCACCGACAGGGGGCGGTGGGATACTGAAGCTTTCTTT. Its translation: CATDRGRWDTEAFF.

This clone has just one count. The genes are TRBV7-2 and TRBJ2-7, with unresolved D. The CDR3 is 13 residues long. CDR1 and CDR2 (germline): SGHTA, FQGNSA. V was clipped by 1 base and J by 2 bases, with 6 bases between them. As DNA, the CDR3 is TGTGCCAGCAGCTTAGAACCCCCCTACGAGCAGTACTTC. Translating gives CASSLEPPYEQYF.

This clone was recorded only once. The chain uses TRBV7-6 and TRBJ2-1, with D perhaps matching TRBD1 (6 bases). The CDR3 is made up of 15 amino acids. Germline assignment: CDR1 SGHVS and CDR2 FNYEAQ. Trimming removed 3 bases from V and 6 bases from J, with 15 bases in between. The CDR3, as DNA: TGTGCCAGCAGCTTCGCCGGGACACCGGCCAATGAGCAGTTCTTC. Encoded protein: CASSFAGTPANEQFF.

V and J are TRBV19 and TRBJ1-2; 8 bases line up with TRBD1. Germline CDR1 is LNHDA and CDR2 is SQIVND (reference sequence). The CDR3 is 14 amino acids. The V segment lost 8 bases and the J segment 7 bases; nucleotides outside the gene matches: 12. The CDR3 loop reads CASLRAGGASGYTF. The DNA for the CDR3 is TGTGCCAGTCTTCGGGCAGGGGGCGCTTCTGGCTACACCTTC.

The chain links TRBV5-4 to TRBJ2-5, with TRBD2 matching 7 bases. TRBJ2-7 explains the end of the DNA better; the J call may be wrong. The CDR3 extends over 13 amino acids. Germline lookup yields CDR1 SGHNT and CDR2 YYREEE (reference sequence). CDR3 nucleotide sequence: TGTGCCAGCAGCTTCCGGGGGGCCTACGAGCAGTACTTC. Its translation: CASSFRGAYEQYF.

V usage is TRBV5-5 and J usage is TRBJ2-7; D call uncertain. The germline V gene has CDR1 SGHKS and CDR2 YYEKEE (reference sequence). V was pared by 2 bases and J by 6 bases, with 15 bases between. The CDR3 is 14 residues long. The CDR3, as DNA: TGTGCCAGCAGCTTAGGTCCCCTTGCTGGCGAGCAGTACTTC. It translates to CASSLGPLAGEQYF.

The gene calls are TRBV19 and TRBJ1-1; 8 nucleotides match TRBD1. The CDR3 totals 14 residues. With V trimmed by 7 bases and J by 0 bases, 4 bases remained unmatched. Germline V gene data show CDR1 as LNHDA and CDR2 as SQIVND (reference sequence). The CDR3 DNA reads as TGTGCCAGTAATCGACAGGGGTTGAACACTGAAGCTTTCTTT. As protein: CASNRQGLNTEAFF.

V gene TRBV12-5 combines with J gene TRBJ1-2; D remains unclear. Germline V CDR1 and CDR2: LGHNT, FRNRAP. The CDR3 is 11 amino acids. The V and J ends lost 6 bases and 8 bases respectively, with 10 bases between them. CDR3 loop: CASGGSSGYTF. The CDR3 nucleotides are TGTGCTAGTGGGGGATCCTCCGGCTACACCTTC.

Turning to this clone: Distinct nucleotide sequences in the sample also encode this CDR3. This chain uses TRBV7-2 with TRBJ1-1; unclear D gene. The germline V gene encodes CDR1 SGHTA and CDR2 FQGNSA. The CDR3 extends over 13 amino acids. V was pared by 3 bases and J by 8 bases, with 13 bases between. The CDR3 DNA reads TGTGCCAGCAGCTTTCATAAGGACTCCGAAGCTTTCTTT. It translates to CASSFHKDSEAFF.

The CDR3 region is CASSSQGRTNYGYTF. The CDR3 coding sequence is TGTGCCAGCAGCTCACAAGGACGGACTAACTATGGCTACACCTTC. The chain couples TRBV11-2 to TRBJ1-2; D is unresolved. The V gene's germline CDR1 is SGHAT and CDR2 FQNNGV. V was pared by 4 bases and J by 0 bases, with 12 bases between. The CDR3 length is 15 residues. Variable domain in full (rest from reference TRBV11-2 and TRBJ1-2): EAGVAQSPRYKIIEKRQSVAFWCNPISGHATLYWYQQILGQGPKLLIQFQNNGVVDDSQLPKDRFSAERLKGVDSTLKIQPAKLEDSAVYLCASSSQGRTNYGYTFGSGTRLTVV.

This clone turned up a few times. The chain employs TRBV18 and TRBJ1-1; D gene ambiguous. Per germline, CDR1 KGHSH and CDR2 LQKENI. V shed 1 base and J shed 0 bases, with 12 bases lying between them. This CDR3 has 16 amino acids. As DNA, the CDR3 is TGTGCCAGCTCACCACGTGGTCGGATGATGAACACTGAAGCTTTCTTT. This sequence encodes CASSPRGRMMNTEAFF.

The rearrangement joins TRBV11-3 to TRBJ2-3; D unclear. Germline values: CDR1 SGHNT, CDR2 YENEEA. V was clipped by 5 bases and J by 0 bases, with 9 bases between them. The CDR3 length is 14 residues. CDR3 residues: CASSLTTSTDTQYF. The CDR3 DNA follows: TGTGCCAGCAGCCTAACTACAAGCACAGATACGCAGTATTTT.

This chain connects TRBV4-2 to TRBJ2-5, with 8 bases identical to TRBD2. The V gene's germline CDR1 is LGHNA and CDR2 YNFKEQ. V gave up 0 bases and J gave up 1 base; unmatched junction bases: 1. This CDR3 has 15 amino acids. The CDR3 nucleotides are TGTGCCAGCAGCCAAGATCGGGGGGGCCAAGAGACCCAGTACTTC. Protein product: CASSQDRGGQETQYF.

V and J are TRBV2 and TRBJ2-7, with TRBD1 matching over 7 bases. V was pared by 5 bases and J by 2 bases, with 6 bases of the junction left unmatched. Germline CDR1 SNHLY, CDR2 FYNNEI. The CDR3 consists of 14 residues. CDR3 sequence (DNA): TGTGCCAGCAGTCCGGGACAGTTTCCCTACGAGCAGTACTTC. It yields the protein CASSPGQFPYEQYF. Full variable domain (rest looked up from reference TRBV2 and TRBJ2-7): EPEVTQTPSHQVTQMGQEVILRCVPISNHLYFYWYRQILGQKVEFLVSFYNNEISEKSEIFDDQFSVERPDGSNFTLKIRSTKLEDSAMYFCASSPGQFPYEQYFGPGTRLTVT.

The CDR3 region has the DNA TGCGCCAGCAGCCCTGGGGCGGGGGGGGATTACGAGCAGTACTTC. It specifies CASSPGAGGDYEQYF. The chain employs TRBV4-1 and TRBJ2-7; TRBD2 matches 9 bases. Germline loops: CDR1 MGHRA, CDR2 YSYEKL. The CDR3 runs 15 residues. V dropped 4 bases and J dropped 4; count of bases not matched to a gene: 8.

The chain recombines TRBV18 with TRBJ1-2, with D maybe TRBD1 (6 bases). The CDR3 spans 16 residues. V was cut by 1 base and J by 3 bases, with 15 bases left in between. CDR1 is KGHSH, CDR2 LQKENI, per germline. CDR3 coding DNA: TGTGCCAGCTCACCACTTTCAGGGGTTAATGACTATGGCTACACCTTC. It translates to CASSPLSGVNDYGYTF.